The source of this T cell receptor (beta chain) is a study of read filtering for tumor transcriptome and immune sequencing (dated by TCRdb to about 2020). The study in broad terms: Of the patients in the cohort, more than 16 were male and 11 to 15 were female, and their mean age was about 68 years, with a range of roughly 40 to 80. Whole-transcriptome libraries were prepared with the TruSeq RNA Access Library Prep Kit after DNase treatment. TCR-region mapped reads per sample ranged from about 3.5 to 11 million with IR-seq versus only roughly 75 to 1273 with RNA-seq. As a main aim, a read-filtering strategy for immune repertoire data was addressed, with the specific question being whether clonotypes supported by a single read should be removed. Using the same bone marrow samples, the study ran both targeted immune repertoire sequencing and bulk whole-transcriptome sequencing and then compared the TCR repertoires from each method. By revised international staging, 8 or 9 patients were R-ISS I, roughly 17 were R-ISS II and over five were R-ISS III. Overall study outcomes, separate from this receptor: Removing single-read clonotypes increased the correlation between IR-seq and RNA-seq shared clonotype proportions. Rather than purified T cells, the sorted CD138-negative fraction was a mixed bone marrow immune population. Clonotypes were captured by IR-seq at much higher depth and more reliably than by RNA-seq, and smaller IR-seq throughput was sufficient for identification of most shared clonotypes. Single-read clonotypes made up about 80% of clonotypes but only approximately 4% of total reads in IR-seq, compared with around 71% of clonotypes and 40% to 55% of reads in RNA-seq.

This clonotype was recorded at least ten times. The antigen it binds to is not known. The record has no base qualities; no much larger clone is one base away. The CDR3 runs 14 residues from the cysteine to the phenylalanine. The retained sequence is limited to the CDR3, 42 bases, with the frame set at the first base. Cut back by 6 bases and 7 bases, the V and J ends lie 16 bases apart. As encoded in the germline V gene, CDR1 is WSHSY while CDR2 is SAAADI. Every patient had bone marrow sampled at the time of active disease. Ficoll-Hypaque density gradient centrifugation was used to isolate bone marrow mononuclear cells. To remove myeloma plasma cells, the cells were labeled with CD138 magnetic microbeads on a MACS separator, and CD138-negative cells were then collected by negative selection. Purity of the isolated cells was checked by flow cytometry on an Attune NxT using CD138 antibodies. TRIzol reagent was used to extract total RNA, which was then quantified with a NanoDrop spectrophotometer. Paired RNA-seq and IR-seq were performed on the CD138-negative bone marrow sample of each patient.

TCR libraries were constructed from 300 to 400 ng RNA using the Immunoverse kit, and molecular barcoded adaptors covering alpha/delta and beta/gamma chains were employed. The same RNA used for transcriptome sequencing was used for TCR library preparation. An Illumina HiSeq 4000 with 2 x 150 cycles was used to sequence the TCR libraries. In the paper's pipeline: With MiXCR, TCR reads were aligned to human V, D, J and C references and assembled into CDR3 clonotypes, with quality filtering and error correction included. The tcR package in R was used for analysis of clonotype counts and gene usage diversity. Raw mapping reads were checked after the RNA-seq reads had been mapped by STAR aligner version 2.5.3a onto the human GRCh37 genome. To test how sequencing depth affects detected clonotypes, IR-seq fastq files were randomly downsampled with Seqtk 1.3. Using fastp at Q25 and MiXCR, TCRdb reprocessed the public reads and kept productive beta chains. When rows share a CDR3 protein, they turn into one entry using the most common DNA and genes. The V and J calls follow TCRdb's processing rather than the paper's. The table for this sample lists some 38,000 distinct CDR3 sequences; about an eighth of them were counted only once. The top ten clones comprise around 35% of the sample.

The chain is encoded by TRBV10-2 joined to TRBJ2-1; no confident D gene assignment can be made. Material: a population of CD138-negative cells sorted from bone marrow. The meaning of the sample's cell subset or site label: bone marrow mononuclear cells depleted of CD138+ plasma/myeloma cells by negative magnetic selection. This TCR was sampled from a donor over 35 with multiple myeloma. The DNA sequence is TGCGCCAGCAGCGACATCGCTAGGCAGAATGAGCAGTTCTTC. Its product reads: CASSDIARQNEQFF.